Each of the 18 T cell receptor beta chains below was sequenced from the same sample in a study of patients and donors after allogeneic stem cell transplantation. TCRdb fed the RT-PCR reads into MiXCR, producing one record per CDR3 protein. The table lists 900,000 to 1,000,000 distinct CDR3 sequences, over 15% of them singletons. Input material: blood, either unsorted or a sorted T cell fraction (not recorded which). These receptors originate from a human donor who was either an allogeneic HSCT recipient or a stem cell or donor lymphocyte infusion donor (not recorded which). It is not recorded whose cells these are; they may come from a transplant donor.

This clonotype was seen a few times. The chain has TRBV25-1 and TRBJ2-4; D uncertain. CDR1 and CDR2 (germline): MGHDK, SYGVNS. This CDR3 is built from 16 residues. Trimming stripped 2 bases from V and 0 bases from J, with 11 bases between. The CDR3 DNA reads TGTGCCAGCAGTGAACGGAAGGGTTTAGCCAAAAACATTCAGTACTTC. Its translation is CASSERKGLAKNIQYF. Variable domain in full (rest from reference TRBV25-1 and TRBJ2-4): EADIYQTPRYLVIGTGKKITLECSQTMGHDKMYWYQQDPGMELHLIHYSYGVNSTEKGDLSSESTVSRIRTEHFPLTLESARPSHTSQYLCASSERKGLAKNIQYFGAGTRLSVL.

J is TRBJ2-7 and V is TRBV25-1; 8 nucleotides line up with TRBD1. CDR3 length: 15 amino acids. V lost 4 bases, J lost 5 bases, and 10 bases stayed unmatched. Germline values: CDR1 MGHDK, CDR2 SYGVNS. This CDR3 is CASSGPGGAFHEQYF. CDR3 DNA sequence: TGTGCCAGCAGTGGCCCAGGGGGCGCCTTTCACGAGCAGTACTTC.

This CDR3 is CAWSRGRARGGKEQYF. CDR3 nucleotide sequence: TGTGCCTGGAGTCGAGGGAGAGCGAGAGGAGGTAAAGAGCAGTACTTC. The V and J genes are TRBV30 and TRBJ2-7, with D maybe TRBD2 (5 bases). The CDR3 sequence is 16 residues long. Germline CDR1 and CDR2: GTSNPN and SVGIG (reference sequence). V was clipped by 2 bases and J by 7 bases, with 24 bases between them.

The rearrangement joins TRBV12-3 or TRBV12-4 to TRBJ2-4; 10 nucleotides line up with TRBD2. With V trimmed by 6 bases and J by 9 bases, 17 bases remained unmatched. This CDR3 is built from 17 residues. CDR3 nucleotides: TGTGCCAGCAGCAAAACTAGCGGGGCGACAAAATATCTCATTCAGTACTTC. Protein product: CASSKTSGATKYLIQYF.

This clonotype was counted at least ten times. The V gene is TRBV4-1, the J gene TRBJ2-7; 8 bases are a match to TRBD1. V lost 1 base to trimming and J lost 0 bases; unmatched junction nucleotides: 11. The germline CDR1 and CDR2 sequences are MGHRA and YSYEKL. The CDR3 is 18 residues long. CDR3 loop: CASSQVEQGGPFSYEQYF. The CDR3 DNA sequence: TGCGCCAGCAGCCAAGTCGAACAGGGGGGCCCGTTCTCCTACGAGCAGTACTTC.

The V call is TRBV5-1, the J call TRBJ2-5; 8 bases align to TRBD1. Germline assignment: CDR1 SGHRS and CDR2 YFSETQ. CDR3 length equals 13 residues. The J segment lost 5 bases and the V segment lost 4 bases, leaving 4 bases of the junction unmatched. The CDR3 spells CASSRGQVETQYF. The CDR3 DNA is TGCGCCAGCAGCAGGGGACAGGTGGAGACCCAGTACTTC. Full variable domain (outside the CDR3, taken from reference TRBV5-1 and TRBJ2-5): KAGVTQTPRYLIKTRGQQVTLSCSPISGHRSVSWYQQTPGQGLQFLFEYFSETQRNKGNFPGRFSGRQFSNSRSEMNVSTLELGDSALYLCASSRGQVETQYFGPGTRLLVL.

This clonotype turned up a few times. The gene calls are TRBV6-4 and TRBJ1-6; D is undetermined. The germline V gene encodes CDR1 MRHNA and CDR2 SNTAGT. This CDR3 has 14 residues. Trimming pared 8 bases from V and 7 bases from J, leaving 15 bases between. The CDR3 region has the DNA TGTGCCAGCTCGAGAGAGGGCGGGAATTCACCCCTCCACTTT. Protein: CASSREGGNSPLHF.

This clonotype was seen more than once but under ten times. This rearrangement joins TRBV6-1 to TRBJ1-6; the D gene is possibly TRBD1 (5 bases). Trimming removed 5 bases at V and 7 bases at J, with 15 bases between. Germline CDR1 reads MNHNS; CDR2 reads SASEGT. The CDR3 has 15 residues. CDR3: CASSKRDWRNSPLHF. The CDR3 nucleotides are TGTGCCAGCAGTAAACGGGACTGGAGGAATTCACCCCTCCACTTT.

The V and J genes are TRBV9 and TRBJ2-7, with D perhaps TRBD2 (5 bases). Per germline, CDR1 SGDLS and CDR2 YYNGEE. V dropped 0 bases and J dropped 9 bases, with 16 bases sitting between them. The length of the CDR3 is 14 residues. This CDR3 reads CASSVGPGVAGQYF. CDR3 DNA sequence: TGTGCCAGCAGCGTAGGCCCCGGGGTCGCTGGGCAGTACTTC.

This clonotype was seen a handful of times. The chain couples TRBV12-3 or TRBV12-4 to TRBJ2-3; D unresolved. V was trimmed by 7 bases and J by 0 bases, leaving 11 bases between them. The CDR3 has 14 amino acids. The chain's CDR3 is CASKNEKSTDTQYF. The CDR3 region has the DNA TGTGCCAGCAAGAACGAAAAAAGCACAGATACGCAGTATTTT.

The chain uses TRBV24-1 and TRBJ2-1, with TRBD2 matching over 13 bases. From germline, CDR1 is KGHDR and CDR2 SFDVKD. This CDR3 comprises 13 residues. Losses at the gene ends were 9 bases for V and 9 bases for J; bases not matched to a gene: 4. CDR3 nucleotide sequence: TGTGCCACCGGACTAGCGGGAGTCGGTGAGCAGTTCTTC. The encoded protein is CATGLAGVGEQFF.

The rearrangement joins TRBV6-5 to TRBJ2-1; a possible D gene is TRBD2 (5 bases). The CDR3 has 17 residues. Germline loops: CDR1 MNHEY, CDR2 SVGAGI. The V gene lost 4 bases and the J gene lost 0 bases, with 16 bases spanning the gap. CDR3 sequence: CASSSPHSSLSYNEQFF. In nucleotides, the CDR3 is TGTGCCAGCAGTTCGCCTCACTCTAGCCTCTCCTACAATGAGCAGTTCTTC.

This chain uses TRBV5-1 with TRBJ1-3, with D unresolved. CDR3 length equals 13 residues. V lost 6 bases to trimming and J lost 3 bases, with 10 bases between them. Germline CDR1 SGHRS, CDR2 YFSETQ. The CDR3 sequence is CASNDGGGNTIYF. The CDR3 DNA sequence: TGCGCCAGCAATGATGGAGGTGGAAACACCATATATTTT. Drawing the rest from reference TRBV5-1 and TRBJ1-3, the complete variable domain is KAGVTQTPRYLIKTRGQQVTLSCSPISGHRSVSWYQQTPGQGLQFLFEYFSETQRNKGNFPGRFSGRQFSNSRSEMNVSTLELGDSALYLCASNDGGGNTIYFGEGSWLTVV.

The chain uses TRBV4-2 and TRBJ2-5, with D unclear. Deletions cut 0 bases from V and 4 bases from J, with 6 bases between. The CDR3 extends over 13 amino acids. Germline V gene lookup returns CDR1 LGHNA and CDR2 YNFKEQ. This CDR3 reads CASSQDPSETQYF. The CDR3 DNA follows: TGTGCCAGCAGCCAAGATCCCTCAGAGACCCAGTACTTC.

A word on this clonotype: The junction departs from germline at one end; a sequencing error may be responsible. The V gene is TRBV7-8, the J gene TRBJ1-6; D gene uncertain. The germline CDR1 and CDR2 sequences are SGHVS and FQNEAQ. The CDR3 totals 13 residues. The CDR3 region has the DNA TGTACCAGCAGCTTAACCCAGGATTCACCCCTCCACTTT. It encodes CTSSLTQDSPLHF.

The rearrangement links TRBV15 to TRBJ1-1; 7 positions match TRBD1. The length of the CDR3 is 15 residues. V dropped 4 bases and J dropped 0; count of bases not matched to a gene: 5. Germline CDR1 reads LNHNV; CDR2 reads YYDKDF (reference sequence). CDR3 sequence reads: CATSTTGALNTEAFF. Written as DNA, the CDR3 is TGTGCCACCAGCACTACAGGGGCCCTGAACACTGAAGCTTTCTTT.

The gene calls are TRBV24-1 and TRBJ2-1, with TRBD1 matching over 10 bases. The CDR3 loop spans 15 amino acids. Trimming took 4 bases from V and 9 from J; bases not matched to a gene: 8. Germline lookup yields CDR1 KGHDR and CDR2 SFDVKD. The CDR3 protein is CATSETGTGDLEQFF. The CDR3, as DNA: TGTGCCACCAGTGAGACCGGGACAGGGGATCTTGAGCAGTTCTTC.

This clonotype appeared many times. The V and J genes are TRBV12-3 or TRBV12-4 and TRBJ1-5, with a tentative D call TRBD1 (5 bases). The V and J ends lost 9 bases and 5 bases respectively, with 17 bases between them. The CDR3 consists of 14 residues. CDR3 sequence reads: CASSRDGSYQPQHF. The CDR3 nucleotides are TGTGCCAGTTCCCGGGACGGATCCTATCAGCCCCAGCATTTT.